What follows describes a single T cell receptor beta chain. This record comes from a study of memory CD8 T cells in hepatitis C reinfection. Clones were sequenced by immunoSEQ multiplex PCR, and TCRdb holds only the in-frame ones, with some missing. The profile shows some 50,000 clones, 75% to 90% of them singletons. The time point is: late/post reinfection, 12 to 24 weeks after detection. Sorted cells were sequenced directly ex vivo without any in vitro expansion. A couple of donors provided sorted CD3+ CD8+ CD45RO- naive CD8 T cells at all three reinfection time points. The material sequenced was naive CD8+ T cells sorted from blood. The sequence came from a young man with hepatitis C virus infection.

The CDR3 sequence: CASSAAGQGQDTQYF. DNA of the CDR3: TGTGCCAGCAGCGCGGCCGGGCAGGGGCAGGATACGCAGTATTTT. The rearrangement joins TRBV5-6 to TRBJ2-3; D is perhaps TRBD1 (6 bases). The germline CDR1 and CDR2 sequences are SGHDT and YYEEEE. Trimming removed 4 bases from V and 6 bases from J, with 18 bases in between. The CDR3 is 15 residues long.